These 12 T cell receptor beta chains share one sample of origin, sequenced in a study of T cell changes during pregnancy in multiple sclerosis. Data came from immunoSEQ multiplex PCR; TCRdb stores just in-frame clones and leaves some out. The table records about 31,000 clones, 90% of them present only once. The sequences come from CD8+ T cells from peripheral blood mononuclear cells, collected in the second trimester of pregnancy. The receptors shown here come from a female donor with multiple sclerosis, enrolled in a pregnancy study.

The chain uses TRBV6-5 and TRBJ2-1; 10 bases fit TRBD1. Per germline, CDR1 MNHEY and CDR2 SVGAGI. V lost 1 base and J lost 3; bases outside the gene matches: 3. The CDR3 length is 16 residues. The CDR3 coding sequence is TGTGCCAGCAGTTACTTGACAGGGGGCTTCTACAATGAGCAGTTCTTC. This sequence encodes CASSYLTGGFYNEQFF.

The chain employs TRBV27 and TRBJ2-3; D is possibly TRBD2 (6 bases). The CDR3 covers 14 residues. Deletions cut 5 bases from V and 2 bases from J, with 11 bases between. The germline CDR1 and CDR2 sequences are MNHEY and SMNVEV (reference sequence). For the CDR3, the DNA is TGTGCCAGCAGTATCCGGGACTCCACAGATACGCAGTATTTT. Translating it yields CASSIRDSTDTQYF.

This rearrangement joins TRBV6-4 to TRBJ2-3, with TRBD2 as a possible D gene (6 bases). In germline, CDR1 is MRHNA, CDR2 SNTAGT. The CDR3 runs 15 residues. Trimming took off 3 bases at V and 0 bases at J, with 10 bases between the two ends. The DNA of the CDR3 is TGTGCCAGCAGTGAAGGCGGGACTAGCACAGATACGCAGTATTTT. Its translation is CASSEGGTSTDTQYF.

This clone has more than one count but fewer than ten. This chain uses TRBV30 with TRBJ2-6; D might be TRBD1 (7 bases). The CDR3 contains 16 residues. Between the trimmed V and J ends, which lost 3 bases and 0 bases, there was a span of 12 bases. The V gene's germline CDR1 is GTSNPN and CDR2 SVGIG (reference sequence). CDR3 in amino acids: CAWSQGGTSGANVLTF. Written as DNA, the CDR3 is TGTGCCTGGAGCCAGGGGGGAACCTCTGGGGCCAACGTCCTGACTTTC. The whole variable domain, remainder taken from reference TRBV30 and TRBJ2-6, is SQTIHQWPATLVQPVGSPLSLECTVEGTSNPNLYWYRQAAGRGLQLLFYSVGIGQISSEVPQNLSASRPQDRQFILSSKKLLLSDSGFYLCAWSQGGTSGANVLTFGAGSRLTVL.

The chain carries TRBV4-3 and TRBJ2-5; D unclear. V lost 0 bases and J 2 bases, leaving 10 bases between the germline ends. The germline gives CDR1 LGHNA, CDR2 YSLEER. This CDR3 comprises 15 residues. CDR3 region: CASSQDFSVQETQYF. For the CDR3, the DNA is TGCGCCAGCAGCCAAGATTTTTCAGTACAAGAGACCCAGTACTTC.

This chain links TRBV5-6 with TRBJ2-4; D perhaps matches TRBD1 (6 bases). V lost 1 base and J 15 bases, leaving 14 bases between the germline ends. The CDR3 loop spans 12 amino acids. The V gene's germline CDR1 is SGHDT and CDR2 YYEEEE. CDR3 loop: CASSLIQGAAYF. CDR3 DNA: TGTGCCAGCAGCTTGATACAGGGAGCGGCGTACTTC.

This chain uses TRBV19 with TRBJ2-3; the D gene is possibly TRBD2 (6 bases). Trimming took 6 bases from V and 4 from J, leaving 17 bases between them. This CDR3 region has 15 residues. Per germline, CDR1 LNHDA and CDR2 SQIVND (reference sequence). CDR3 protein: CASRPGDGIADTQYF. Here the CDR3 DNA reads TGTGCCAGTAGGCCGGGGGACGGGATCGCAGATACGCAGTATTTT.

The rearrangement joins TRBV11-3 to TRBJ2-7; D remains unclear. The germline CDR1 and CDR2 sequences are SGHNT and YENEEA. This CDR3 is built from 13 residues. V lost 2 bases, J lost 3 bases, and 8 bases lay in between. The CDR3 DNA reads TGTGCCAGCAGCTTACCGACTTTCTACGAGCAGTACTTC. It translates to CASSLPTFYEQYF.

The chain links TRBV19 to TRBJ2-7; 10 nucleotides match TRBD1. The CDR3 covers 16 residues. Germline V CDR1 and CDR2: LNHDA, SQIVND (reference sequence). V shed 7 bases, J shed 6 bases, and the junction held 15 bases outside the gene matches. The CDR3, as DNA: TGTGCCAGTATTTCCGCCGATCCGACAGGGGGCCGCGAGCAGTACTTC. Translated, it gives CASISADPTGGREQYF.

The V gene is TRBV14, the J gene TRBJ2-7; 9 nucleotides agree with TRBD1. With 7 bases clipped from V and 4 bases from J, the junction kept 8 bases outside the gene matches. This CDR3 comprises 14 residues. Germline values: CDR1 SGHDN, CDR2 FVKESK. DNA for the CDR3: TGTGCCAGCAACCGACAGGGGGAATTTTACGAGCAGTACTTC. It encodes CASNRQGEFYEQYF. Combining the CDR3 with reference TRBV14 and TRBJ2-7 gives the whole variable domain EAGVTQFPSHSVIEKGQTVTLRCDPISGHDNLYWYRRVMGKEIKFLLHFVKESKQDESGMPNNRFLAERTGGTYSTLKVQPAELEDSGVYFCASNRQGEFYEQYFGPGTRLTVT.

This clone came up once. This chain uses TRBV7-9 with TRBJ2-1, with D perhaps TRBD2 (6 bases). The germline gives CDR1 SEHNR, CDR2 FQNEAQ (reference sequence). Trimming stripped 0 bases from V and 6 bases from J, with 12 bases between. This CDR3 is built from 15 residues. CDR3 sequence reads: CASSLAAGTTNEQFF. CDR3 nucleotide sequence: TGTGCCAGCAGCTTAGCGGCGGGAACTACCAATGAGCAGTTCTTC.

The V gene is TRBV7-3, the J gene TRBJ2-1; 9 bases are a match to TRBD1. Unmatched junction bases numbered 14, after V lost 5 bases and J lost 0 bases. The CDR3 is 19 amino acids. In germline, CDR1 is SGHTA, CDR2 FQGTGA. CDR3 sequence: CASSPTGTGSPSSYNEQFF. CDR3 DNA: TGTGCCAGCAGCCCTACCGGGACAGGGTCCCCTAGCTCCTACAATGAGCAGTTCTTC.